Sequencing of this T cell receptor (beta chain) was carried out in a study of CD8 T cells in Susac syndrome. The authors reverse transcribed about 0.45 to 1 ug RNA with random hexamers. MiXCR, applied by TCRdb to the immunoSEQ multiplex PCR reads, yields one record per CDR3 protein. The sample lists hundreds of thousands of distinct CDR3 sequences, roughly 84% occurring once. V gave up 6 bases and J gave up 1 base, with 16 bases separating them. This CDR3 has 16 residues. In germline, CDR1 is MNHEY, CDR2 SMNVEV (reference sequence). Sequencing input: CD8+ T cells from PBMCs. The chain joins TRBV27 to TRBJ1-5, with D possibly TRBD1 on 6 matching bases. The clonotype originates from a human donor with multiple sclerosis. In DNA form, the CDR3 reads TGTGCCAGCAGCCAGGGGATCGGCGGCAGCAATCAGCCCCAGCATTTT. Residues: CASSQGIGGSNQPQHF.